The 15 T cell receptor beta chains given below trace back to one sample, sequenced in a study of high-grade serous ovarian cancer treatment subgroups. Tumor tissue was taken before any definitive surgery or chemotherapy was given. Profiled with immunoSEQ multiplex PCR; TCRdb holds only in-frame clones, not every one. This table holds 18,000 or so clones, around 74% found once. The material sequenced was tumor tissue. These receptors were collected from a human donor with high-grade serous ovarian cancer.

CDR3 region: CASSQEGQGRYEQYF. As DNA, the CDR3 is TGCGCCAGCAGCCAAGAGGGACAGGGCCGCTACGAGCAGTACTTC. This chain joins TRBV4-3 and TRBJ2-7, with 9 bases identical to TRBD1. Per germline, CDR1 LGHNA and CDR2 YSLEER. J gave up 3 bases and V 0 bases, and 3 bases lay outside the gene matches. This CDR3 spans 15 amino acids.

CDR3: CASSSQGYQPQHF. CDR3 nucleotide sequence: TGTGCCAGCAGCTCACAGGGGTATCAGCCCCAGCATTTT. The chain recombines TRBV7-2 with TRBJ1-5, with 7 bases lining up with TRBD1. Germline CDR1 SGHTA, CDR2 FQGNSA. Trimming took 4 bases from V and 5 from J; bases not matched to a gene: 2. The CDR3 extends over 13 amino acids. Filled out from reference TRBV7-2 and TRBJ1-5, the complete variable domain reads GAGVSQSPSNKVTEKGKDVELRCDPISGHTALYWYRQSLGQGLEFLIYFQGNSAPDKSGLPSDRFSAERTGGSVSTLTIQRTQQEDSAVYLCASSSQGYQPQHFGDGTRLSIL.

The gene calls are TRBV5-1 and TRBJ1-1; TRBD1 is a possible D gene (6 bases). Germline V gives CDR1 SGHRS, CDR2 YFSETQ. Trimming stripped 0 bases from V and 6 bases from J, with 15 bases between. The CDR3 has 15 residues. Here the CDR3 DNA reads TGCGCCAGCAGCTTGGCCTTAACAGGGCACTCTGAAGCTTTCTTT. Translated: CASSLALTGHSEAFF.

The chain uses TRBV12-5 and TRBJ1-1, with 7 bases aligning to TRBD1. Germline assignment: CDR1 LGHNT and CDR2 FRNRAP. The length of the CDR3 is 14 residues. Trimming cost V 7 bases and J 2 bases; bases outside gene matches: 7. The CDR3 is CASAAGQINTEAFF. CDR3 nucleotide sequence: TGTGCTAGTGCCGCGGGACAGATTAACACTGAAGCTTTCTTT.

CDR3 loop: CSVEPEGEKLFF. Written as DNA, the CDR3 is TGCAGCGTTGAACCGGAGGGGGAAAAACTGTTTTTT. The chain has TRBV29-1 and TRBJ1-4; maybe TRBD1 (5 bases). Trimming removed 2 bases from V and 8 bases from J, with 9 bases in between. The germline gives CDR1 SQVTM, CDR2 ANQGSEA. CDR3 length: 12 residues.

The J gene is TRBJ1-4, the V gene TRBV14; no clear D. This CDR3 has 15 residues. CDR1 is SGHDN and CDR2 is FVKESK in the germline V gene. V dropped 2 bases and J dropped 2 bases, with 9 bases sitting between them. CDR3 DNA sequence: TGTGCCAGCAGCCAATGGCGGGAGACTAATGAAAAACTGTTTTTT. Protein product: CASSQWRETNEKLFF. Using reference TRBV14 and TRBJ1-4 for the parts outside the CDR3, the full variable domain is EAGVTQFPSHSVIEKGQTVTLRCDPISGHDNLYWYRRVMGKEIKFLLHFVKESKQDESGMPNNRFLAERTGGTYSTLKVQPAELEDSGVYFCASSQWRETNEKLFFGSGTQLSVL.

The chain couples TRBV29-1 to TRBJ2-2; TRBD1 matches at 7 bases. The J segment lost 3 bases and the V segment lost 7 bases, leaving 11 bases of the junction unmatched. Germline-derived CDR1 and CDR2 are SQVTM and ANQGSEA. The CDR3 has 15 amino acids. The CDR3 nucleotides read TGCAGCGCCAAATTAGACAGGGCGTACACCGGGGAGCTGTTTTTT. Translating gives CSAKLDRAYTGELFF.

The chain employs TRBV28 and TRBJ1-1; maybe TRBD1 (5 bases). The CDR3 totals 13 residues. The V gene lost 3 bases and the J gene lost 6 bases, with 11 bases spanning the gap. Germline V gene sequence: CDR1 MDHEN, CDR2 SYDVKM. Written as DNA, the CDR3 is TGTGCCAGCAGTTTCGGTGACAGACCTGAAGCTTTCTTT. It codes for CASSFGDRPEAFF.

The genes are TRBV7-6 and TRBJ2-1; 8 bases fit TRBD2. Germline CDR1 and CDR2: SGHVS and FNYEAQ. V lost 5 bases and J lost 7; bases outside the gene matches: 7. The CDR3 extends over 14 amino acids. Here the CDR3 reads CASSGAGGWNEQFF. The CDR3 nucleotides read TGTGCCAGCAGCGGGGCGGGAGGTTGGAATGAGCAGTTCTTC.

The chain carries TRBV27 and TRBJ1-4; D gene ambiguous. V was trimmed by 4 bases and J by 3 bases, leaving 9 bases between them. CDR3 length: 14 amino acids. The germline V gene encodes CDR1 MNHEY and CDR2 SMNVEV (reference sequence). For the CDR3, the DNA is TGTGCCAGCAGTTATAAGGTTGCTAATGAAAAACTGTTTTTT. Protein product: CASSYKVANEKLFF.

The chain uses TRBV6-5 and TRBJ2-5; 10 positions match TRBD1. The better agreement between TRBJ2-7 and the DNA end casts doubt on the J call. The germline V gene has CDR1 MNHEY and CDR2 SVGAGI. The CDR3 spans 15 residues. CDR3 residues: CASRPGQGGNYEQYF. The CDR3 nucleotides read TGTGCCAGCAGACCCGGACAGGGGGGGAATTACGAGCAGTACTTC.

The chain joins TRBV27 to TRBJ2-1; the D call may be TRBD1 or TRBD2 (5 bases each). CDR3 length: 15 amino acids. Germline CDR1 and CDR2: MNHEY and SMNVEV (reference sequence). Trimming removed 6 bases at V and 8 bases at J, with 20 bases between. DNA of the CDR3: TGTGCCAGCAGCCCAATCCCCGGGACCCCGGATGAGCAGTTCTTC. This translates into CASSPIPGTPDEQFF.

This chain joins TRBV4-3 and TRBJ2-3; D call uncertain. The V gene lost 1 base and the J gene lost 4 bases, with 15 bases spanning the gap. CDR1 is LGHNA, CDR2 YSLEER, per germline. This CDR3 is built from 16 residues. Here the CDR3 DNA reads TGCGCCAGCAGCCAAGGAGCAGGTCAGGTGGCAGATACGCAGTATTTT. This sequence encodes CASSQGAGQVADTQYF.

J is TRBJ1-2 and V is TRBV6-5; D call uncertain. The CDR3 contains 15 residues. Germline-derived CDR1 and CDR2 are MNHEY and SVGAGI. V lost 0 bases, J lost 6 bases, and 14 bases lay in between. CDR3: CASSYSRVRGDGYTF. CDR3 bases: TGTGCCAGCAGTTACTCGAGAGTCCGAGGAGATGGCTACACCTTC.

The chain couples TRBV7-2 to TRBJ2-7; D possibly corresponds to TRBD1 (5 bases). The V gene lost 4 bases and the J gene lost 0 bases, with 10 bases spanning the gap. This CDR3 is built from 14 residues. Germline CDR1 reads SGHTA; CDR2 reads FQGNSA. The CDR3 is CASSSPGLSYEQYF. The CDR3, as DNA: TGTGCCAGCAGCTCCCCAGGGCTCTCCTACGAGCAGTACTTC. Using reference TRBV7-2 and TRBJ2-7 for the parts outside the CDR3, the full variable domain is GAGVSQSPSNKVTEKGKDVELRCDPISGHTALYWYRQSLGQGLEFLIYFQGNSAPDKSGLPSDRFSAERTGGSVSTLTIQRTQQEDSAVYLCASSSPGLSYEQYFGPGTRLTVT.